The 28 T cell receptor beta chains listed next were all sequenced from one sample in a study of cytomegalovirus exposure and HLA in healthy donors. Primers for the PCR totalled 60 Vbeta and 13 Jbeta. Only in-frame clones appear in the TCRdb table, and some are missing; sequencing was by immunoSEQ multiplex PCR. This table holds about 120,000 clones, approximately 80% found once. The specimen sequenced was PBMCs. Source of these receptors: a young woman in good health and CMV-seronegative.

The chain links TRBV5-4 to TRBJ1-4; D may be TRBD1 (5 bases). This CDR3 has 14 residues. The germline V gene has CDR1 SGHNT and CDR2 YYREEE (reference sequence). The V and J ends lost 0 bases and 8 bases respectively, with 11 bases between them. The chain's CDR3 is CASSLGLEGEKLFF. As DNA, the CDR3 is TGTGCCAGCAGCTTGGGCCTGGAGGGGGAAAAACTGTTTTTT. Full variable domain (rest looked up from reference TRBV5-4 and TRBJ1-4): ETGVTQSPTHLIKTRGQQVTLRCSSQSGHNTVSWYQQALGQGPQFIFQYYREEENGRGNFPPRFSGLQFPNYSSELNVNALELDDSALYLCASSLGLEGEKLFFGSGTQLSVL.

J is TRBJ1-1 and V is TRBV27; TRBD1 matches at 7 bases. There are 13 residues in the CDR3. Germline CDR1 reads MNHEY; CDR2 reads SMNVEV (reference sequence). The V segment lost 6 bases and the J segment 6 bases; nucleotides outside the gene matches: 7. The CDR3 DNA sequence: TGTGCCAGCAGAGAGGGGGCATTATCTGAAGCTTTCTTT. Amino acid sequence: CASREGALSEAFF.

This clone was observed a handful of times. The chain uses TRBV5-1 and TRBJ1-2, with TRBD1 as a possible D gene (5 bases). The CDR3 totals 14 residues. With 0 bases removed from V and 8 bases from J, the gap between germline ends came to 14 bases. CDR1 is SGHRS and CDR2 is YFSETQ in the germline V gene. DNA for the CDR3: TGCGCCAGCAGCTTGGCCTTCACAGGCCGCGGCTACACCTTC. This gives the protein CASSLAFTGRGYTF. The complete variable domain, with remaining parts taken from reference TRBV5-1 and TRBJ1-2, reads KAGVTQTPRYLIKTRGQQVTLSCSPISGHRSVSWYQQTPGQGLQFLFEYFSETQRNKGNFPGRFSGRQFSNSRSEMNVSTLELGDSALYLCASSLAFTGRGYTFGSGTRLTVV.

This chain joins TRBV5-8 and TRBJ1-2, with D perhaps matching TRBD1 (5 bases). The V gene's germline CDR1 is SGHTS and CDR2 YDEGEE. V was cut by 2 bases and J by 2 bases, with 19 bases left in between. The CDR3 is 17 residues long. In nucleotides, the CDR3 is TGTGCCAGCAGCTTCCCGTACCTATGGAAGGGGAACTATGGCTACACCTTC. Translation gives CASSFPYLWKGNYGYTF. The full variable domain, completed using reference TRBV5-8 and TRBJ1-2, is EAGVTQSPTHLIKTRGQQATLRCSPISGHTSVYWYQQALGLGLQFLLWYDEGEERNRGNFPPRFSGRQFPNYSSELNVNALELEDSALYLCASSFPYLWKGNYGYTFGSGTRLTVV.

This clone was seen more than once but under ten times. This chain links TRBV5-1 with TRBJ2-3, with a tentative D call TRBD2 (5 bases). With 4 bases removed from V and 2 bases from J, the gap between germline ends came to 11 bases. The CDR3 has 14 amino acids. Germline loops: CDR1 SGHRS, CDR2 YFSETQ. CDR3 loop: CASSVNSVTDTQYF. CDR3 bases: TGCGCCAGCAGCGTTAATAGCGTCACAGATACGCAGTATTTT.

The chain employs TRBV10-3 and TRBJ2-7; TRBD1 matches at 12 bases. The CDR3 runs to 16 residues. The J segment lost 0 bases and the V segment lost 10 bases, leaving 10 bases of the junction unmatched. Germline V CDR1 and CDR2: ENHRY, SYGVKD. The DNA for the CDR3 is TGTGCCACCCGGGACAGGGGGCATACTCTCTCCTACGAGCAGTACTTC. It encodes CATRDRGHTLSYEQYF.

The V gene is TRBV9, the J gene TRBJ2-7; 12 bases are a match to TRBD2. Per germline, CDR1 SGDLS and CDR2 YYNGEE. This CDR3 has 17 amino acids. V gave up 0 bases and J gave up 4 bases; unmatched junction bases: 8. The CDR3: CASSVGLAGAHRYEQYF. CDR3 sequence (DNA): TGTGCCAGCAGCGTAGGACTAGCGGGGGCCCATAGGTACGAGCAGTACTTC.

The rearrangement uses TRBV4-2 and TRBJ2-7; 7 bases are a match to TRBD2. J lost 0 bases, V lost 1 base, and 6 bases had no gene match. CDR1 and CDR2 from the germline V gene are LGHNA and YNFKEQ. This CDR3 has 16 residues. The CDR3 here is CASSQGQAGISYEQYF. In DNA, the CDR3 is TGTGCCAGCAGCCAAGGCCAAGCGGGGATCTCCTACGAGCAGTACTTC.

The chain employs TRBV19 and TRBJ2-3, with 7 bases fitting TRBD2. V shed 1 base, J shed 8 bases, and the junction held 6 bases outside the gene matches. This CDR3 contains 14 residues. Germline assignment: CDR1 LNHDA and CDR2 SQIVND (reference sequence). The CDR3 coding sequence is TGTGCCAGTAGTATAGTCGGGGGGACGGGTACGCAGTATTTT. Protein: CASSIVGGTGTQYF.

The chain carries TRBV9 and TRBJ2-5; D may be TRBD1 (6 bases). V was shortened by 2 bases and J by 5 bases, with 22 bases between the two germline ends. The CDR3 has 17 amino acids. In germline, CDR1 is SGDLS, CDR2 YYNGEE. The CDR3 spells CASSVSPRVGAGETQYF. The CDR3 nucleotides are TGTGCCAGCAGCGTTTCCCCCCGTGTGGGGGCCGGCGAGACCCAGTACTTC.

The rearrangement links TRBV27 to TRBJ2-2, with 8 bases lining up with TRBD1. CDR3 length equals 15 residues. The V and J ends lost 11 bases and 7 bases, in that order; junction bases with no gene match: 15. The germline V gene has CDR1 MNHEY and CDR2 SMNVEV (reference sequence). CDR3 amino acids: CASEPGTGGIGELFF. The CDR3 coding sequence is TGTGCCTCGGAACCCGGGACAGGTGGAATCGGGGAGCTGTTTTTT.

The genes are TRBV28 and TRBJ2-7; D perhaps matches TRBD1 (5 bases). This CDR3 comprises 12 residues. Looked up from germline, CDR1 is MDHEN and CDR2 is SYDVKM. The ends were cut back, 7 bases at V and 12 bases at J, with 19 bases in the middle. The CDR3 loop is CASTPRPGQMYF. CDR3 nucleotides: TGTGCCAGCACCCCCAGGCCAGGGCAAATGTACTTC.

V and J are TRBV19 and TRBJ1-5; D may be TRBD1 (6 bases). CDR3 length equals 15 residues. V was pared by 4 bases and J by 0 bases, with 10 bases between. Germline lookup yields CDR1 LNHDA and CDR2 SQIVND (reference sequence). DNA of the CDR3: TGTGCCAGTAGTACAGGGGTGTATAGCAATCAGCCCCAGCATTTT. This translates into CASSTGVYSNQPQHF.

The J gene is TRBJ1-3, the V gene TRBV9; D not certain. Germline CDR1 is SGDLS and CDR2 is YYNGEE. V was shortened by 2 bases and J by 0 bases, with 6 bases between the two germline ends. The CDR3 runs to 14 residues. CDR3 in DNA: TGTGCCAGCAGCGTGGGCCTCTCTGGAAACACCATATATTTT. This gives the protein CASSVGLSGNTIYF.

The rearrangement links TRBV6-5 to TRBJ1-6; no definite D call. This CDR3 contains 15 residues. CDR1 and CDR2 from the germline V gene are MNHEY and SVGAGI. V was trimmed by 0 bases and J by 8 bases, leaving 11 bases between them. CDR3 amino acids: CASSYSWESDSPLHF. CDR3 DNA sequence: TGTGCCAGCAGTTACTCGTGGGAGAGCGATTCACCCCTCCACTTT.

The gene calls are TRBV29-1 and TRBJ1-1; no reliable D call. With 1 base removed from V and 2 bases from J, the gap between germline ends came to 14 bases. The CDR3 has 15 residues. CDR1 is SQVTM, CDR2 ANQGSEA, per germline. This CDR3 is CSVEAREGPNTEAFF. The CDR3 bases are TGCAGCGTTGAAGCCCGGGAAGGGCCCAACACTGAAGCTTTCTTT.

The genes are TRBV30 and TRBJ1-1, with TRBD1 matching over 7 bases. V was clipped by 2 bases and J by 4 bases; unmatched bases: 4. The CDR3 spans 13 residues. Germline CDR1 GTSNPN, CDR2 SVGIG (reference sequence). The CDR3 reads CAWSTGEGTEAFF. CDR3 DNA sequence: TGTGCCTGGAGTACAGGGGAAGGCACTGAAGCTTTCTTT.

Here the CDR3 DNA reads TGTGCCAGTAGTATTATAACTAGCTCGCGGATAGGCGAGCAGTACTTC. Amino acid sequence: CASSIITSSRIGEQYF. This chain uses TRBV19 with TRBJ2-7; D is possibly TRBD2 (6 bases). Per germline, CDR1 LNHDA and CDR2 SQIVND (reference sequence). V gave up 3 bases and J gave up 6 bases, with 21 bases separating them. This CDR3 region has 16 residues.

The rearrangement joins TRBV7-9 to TRBJ1-2; tentative D call: TRBD1 (5 bases). Per the germline V gene, CDR1 is SEHNR and CDR2 is FQNEAQ (reference sequence). V lost 3 bases to trimming and J lost 0 bases, with 8 bases between them. The CDR3 extends over 14 amino acids. The CDR3 sequence is CASSFAGTNYGYTF. The DNA of the CDR3 is TGTGCCAGCAGCTTCGCAGGGACTAACTATGGCTACACCTTC.

This clone was counted between two and nine times. The rearrangement links TRBV11-3 to TRBJ2-1, with 8 bases lining up with TRBD1. This CDR3 is 14 amino acids long. In germline, CDR1 is SGHNT, CDR2 YENEEA. Germline trimming cut 3 bases from V and 7 bases from J; bases unmatched to any gene: 5. The CDR3 DNA reads as TGTGCCAGCAGCTTCGACAGGGGAAGGAATGAGCAGTTCTTC. Protein: CASSFDRGRNEQFF.

CDR3 DNA: TGCAGCGCAAGGGGTACAGTTATCCTGGATGGCTACACCTTC. Residues: CSARGTVILDGYTF. This chain uses TRBV29-1 with TRBJ1-2; D might be TRBD1 (5 bases). The CDR3 is 14 amino acids. Germline V gives CDR1 SQVTM, CDR2 ANQGSEA. V lost 7 bases to trimming and J lost 6 bases, with 21 bases between them.

V usage is TRBV12-5 and J usage is TRBJ1-5; no clear D gene. The germline V gene encodes CDR1 LGHNT and CDR2 FRNRAP. V was trimmed by 0 bases and J by 5 bases, leaving 5 bases between them. The CDR3 sequence is 13 residues long. As DNA, the CDR3 is TGTGCTAGTGGTTTGGTATTATATCAGCCCCAGCATTTT. Amino acid sequence: CASGLVLYQPQHF.

Only one count was recorded for this clone. The V call is TRBV6-5, the J call TRBJ2-5, with a possible D match to TRBD2 (5 bases). Germline V CDR1 and CDR2: MNHEY, SVGAGI. This CDR3 spans 16 amino acids. V lost 4 bases, J lost 4 bases, and 19 bases lay in between. The CDR3 nucleotides are TGTGCCAGCAGTTCCAATACCGGGATCGGAGGAGAGACCCAGTACTTC. Translated, it gives CASSSNTGIGGETQYF.

V usage is TRBV6-5 and J usage is TRBJ2-1; D perhaps matches TRBD2 (5 bases). V was cut by 7 bases and J by 4 bases, with 14 bases left in between. The germline V gene encodes CDR1 MNHEY and CDR2 SVGAGI. The CDR3 runs to 14 residues. CDR3 nucleotide sequence: TGTGCCAGCACCACAGAGGGTAGATACAATGAGCAGTTCTTC. This gives the protein CASTTEGRYNEQFF.

The chain carries TRBV6-5 and TRBJ1-1, with D tentatively TRBD1 (6 bases). CDR3 size: 15 residues. CDR1 is MNHEY, CDR2 SVGAGI, per germline. Trimming left V 3 bases short and J 5 bases short, with 16 bases between. CDR3: CASSYQAGVGTEAFF. The CDR3 region has the DNA TGTGCCAGCAGTTATCAGGCAGGGGTAGGGACTGAAGCTTTCTTT.

The chain is built from TRBV4-2 and TRBJ2-1; 8 bases agree with TRBD1. CDR3 length equals 16 residues. Trimming removed 4 bases from V and 2 bases from J; junction bases left unmatched: 7. Germline CDR1 and CDR2: LGHNA and YNFKEQ. CDR3 sequence reads: CASSPSPGGTYNEQFF. In DNA form, the CDR3 reads TGTGCCAGCAGCCCCTCCCCAGGGGGCACCTACAATGAGCAGTTCTTC.

J is TRBJ2-6 and V is TRBV6-4; possibly TRBD2 for D (8 bases). V was shortened by 3 bases and J by 0 bases, with 12 bases between the two germline ends. CDR1 MRHNA and CDR2 SNTAGT come from the germline V gene. This CDR3 spans 17 amino acids. This CDR3 reads CASSEQGTSSGANVLTF. The CDR3, as DNA: TGTGCCAGCAGTGAACAGGGGACTAGCTCTGGGGCCAACGTCCTGACTTTC.

This chain joins TRBV2 and TRBJ1-3; 8 bases fit TRBD1. The CDR3 sequence is 15 residues long. Losses at the gene ends were 6 bases for V and 0 bases for J; bases not matched to a gene: 4. Per germline, CDR1 SNHLY and CDR2 FYNNEI. For the CDR3, the DNA is TGTGCCAGCAGAGTACAGGGGGTCTCTGGAAACACCATATATTTT. Translated, it gives CASRVQGVSGNTIYF. Complete variable domain (other parts from reference TRBV2 and TRBJ1-3): EPEVTQTPSHQVTQMGQEVILRCVPISNHLYFYWYRQILGQKVEFLVSFYNNEISEKSEIFDDQFSVERPDGSNFTLKIRSTKLEDSAMYFCASRVQGVSGNTIYFGEGSWLTVV.